This T cell receptor (beta chain) was recorded in a study of OX40 agonist ivuxolimab in advanced cancers. Across the study: Across the patients, intravenous ivuxolimab was delivered every 2 weeks at 0.01 to 10 mg/kg. Prior anti-PD-1, anti-PD-L1 or anti-CTLA-4 therapy did not bar entry, and roughly 40% had some.

The CDR3 runs to 15 residues. CDR1 is MNHNS, CDR2 SASEGT, per germline. The V segment lost 7 bases and the J segment 6 bases; nucleotides outside the gene matches: 10. Produced via immunoSEQ multiplex PCR; TCRdb's table is partial and in-frame only. The table has 73,000 or so clones, 92% seen once; the top ten hold roughly 10%. The rearrangement links TRBV6-1 to TRBJ1-5, with 9 bases fitting TRBD1. This specimen consisted of CD4+ or CD8+ T cells sorted from blood, obtained in a trial of the OX40 agonist ivuxolimab. This TCR derives from an adult with an advanced solid tumor such as melanoma, head and neck, liver or kidney cancer. In DNA, the CDR3 is TGTGCCAGCATGACCACAGGGGGCGCGGGTCAGCCCCAGCATTTT. Amino acids: CASMTTGGAGQPQHF.